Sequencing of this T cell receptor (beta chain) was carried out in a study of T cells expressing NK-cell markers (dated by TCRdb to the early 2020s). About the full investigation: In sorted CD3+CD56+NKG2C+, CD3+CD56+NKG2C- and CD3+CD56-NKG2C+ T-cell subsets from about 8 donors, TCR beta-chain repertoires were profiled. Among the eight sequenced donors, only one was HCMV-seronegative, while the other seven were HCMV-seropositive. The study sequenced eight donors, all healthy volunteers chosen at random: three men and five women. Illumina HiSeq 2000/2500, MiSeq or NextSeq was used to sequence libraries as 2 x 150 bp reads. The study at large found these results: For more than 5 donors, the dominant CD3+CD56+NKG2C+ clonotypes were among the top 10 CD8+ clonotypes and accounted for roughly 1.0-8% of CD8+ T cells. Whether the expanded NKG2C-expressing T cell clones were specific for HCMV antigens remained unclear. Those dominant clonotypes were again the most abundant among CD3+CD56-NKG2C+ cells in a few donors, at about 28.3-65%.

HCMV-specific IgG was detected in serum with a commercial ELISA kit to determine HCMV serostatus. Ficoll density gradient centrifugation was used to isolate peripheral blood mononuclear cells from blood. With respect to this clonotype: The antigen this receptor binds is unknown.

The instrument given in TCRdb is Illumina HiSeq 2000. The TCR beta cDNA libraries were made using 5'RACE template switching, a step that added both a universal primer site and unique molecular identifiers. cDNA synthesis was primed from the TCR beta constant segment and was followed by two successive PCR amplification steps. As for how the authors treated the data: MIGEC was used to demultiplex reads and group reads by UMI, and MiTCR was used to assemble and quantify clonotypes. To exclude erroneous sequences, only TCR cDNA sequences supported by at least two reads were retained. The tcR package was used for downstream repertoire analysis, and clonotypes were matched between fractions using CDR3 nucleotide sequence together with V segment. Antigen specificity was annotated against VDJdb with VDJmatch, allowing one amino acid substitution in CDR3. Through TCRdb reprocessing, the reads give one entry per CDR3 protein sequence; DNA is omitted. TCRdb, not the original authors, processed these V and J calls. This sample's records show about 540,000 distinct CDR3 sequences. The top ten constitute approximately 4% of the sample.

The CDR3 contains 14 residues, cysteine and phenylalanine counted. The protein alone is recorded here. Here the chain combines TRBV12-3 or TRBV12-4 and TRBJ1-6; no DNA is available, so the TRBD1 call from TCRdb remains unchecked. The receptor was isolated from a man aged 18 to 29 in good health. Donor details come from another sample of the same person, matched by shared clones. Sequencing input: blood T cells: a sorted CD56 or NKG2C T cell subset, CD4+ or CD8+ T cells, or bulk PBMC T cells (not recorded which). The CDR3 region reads CASRQDSFNSPLHF.